Shown below are 29 T cell receptor beta chains from a single sample sequenced in a study of shared clonotypes between healthy human individuals. Produced via immunoSEQ multiplex PCR; TCRdb's table is partial and in-frame only. The sample holds a few million clones, under 95% seen once. The specimen sequenced was naive CD4+ T cells from PBMCs. Subset described: CD45RA+ positively selected. The receptors come from a man between 18 and 29 years old in good health. Some clones in this sample may be carry-over from other donors' samples.

This clone was seen just once. The chain joins TRBV4-1 to TRBJ2-2; 7 positions match TRBD2. The germline V gene has CDR1 MGHRA and CDR2 YSYEKL. V shed 4 bases and J 2 bases; nucleotides not matched to a gene: 4. This CDR3 spans 15 amino acids. DNA for the CDR3: TGCGCCAGCAGCCTGGGACTACTCAACACCGGGGAGCTGTTTTTT. Protein sequence: CASSLGLLNTGELFF.

As for this clone: This CDR3 is also generated by other DNA sequences in the sample. The V and J genes are TRBV7-7 and TRBJ2-5; TRBD1 matches at 7 bases. Germline assignment: CDR1 SSHAT and CDR2 FNYEAQ (reference sequence). CDR3 size: 14 residues. V gave up 2 bases and J gave up 5 bases; unmatched junction bases: 5. The CDR3 region has the DNA TGTGCCAGCAGCTTAAACAGGGGACAGGAGACCCAGTACTTC. Residues: CASSLNRGQETQYF.

V is TRBV11-3 and J is TRBJ2-2; 7 bases match TRBD1. In germline, CDR1 is SGHNT, CDR2 YENEEA. Unmatched junction bases numbered 9, after V lost 5 bases and J lost 12 bases. The CDR3 loop spans 13 amino acids. CDR3 nucleotides: TGTGCCAGCAGCAGTCCCGGGACAGAGAAGCTGTTTTTT. This gives the protein CASSSPGTEKLFF.

This chain links TRBV6-5 with TRBJ1-2, with 7 bases identical to TRBD1. This CDR3 has 14 residues. In germline, CDR1 is MNHEY, CDR2 SVGAGI. Trimming took 6 bases from V and 8 from J; bases not matched to a gene: 12. The CDR3 DNA reads TGTGCCAGCAGCTTGACGACAGGGCGAGGGGGCTACACCTTC. This codes for CASSLTTGRGGYTF.

This chain joins TRBV18 and TRBJ1-5; D possibly corresponds to TRBD1 (5 bases). The V end was cut by 4 bases, the J end by 3 bases, with 7 bases between. Germline V lookup: CDR1 KGHSH, CDR2 LQKENI. The CDR3 runs 13 residues. In DNA, the CDR3 is TGTGCCAGCTCACGGGGGGACAATCAGCCCCAGCATTTT. This codes for CASSRGDNQPQHF.

The CDR3 spells CASRGDGSYEQYF. The CDR3 DNA is TGCGCCAGCAGGGGGGACGGCTCCTACGAGCAGTACTTC. This chain links TRBV5-1 with TRBJ2-7; D may match TRBD1 or TRBD2 (5 bases each). The germline V gene has CDR1 SGHRS and CDR2 YFSETQ. Trimming cost V 5 bases and J 0 bases, with 9 bases left between them. The CDR3 has 13 amino acids.

The chain joins TRBV19 to TRBJ1-5; TRBD1 might be the D (5 bases). Trimming took off 8 bases at V and 1 base at J, with 9 bases between the two ends. This CDR3 comprises 13 residues. Germline V gene lookup returns CDR1 LNHDA and CDR2 SQIVND (reference sequence). CDR3 nucleotide sequence: TGTGCCAGTGAGTCAGGGAGCAATCAGCCCCAGCATTTT. Protein: CASESGSNQPQHF.

The chain combines TRBV5-1 with TRBJ2-3; 7 positions agree with TRBD1. CDR3 length: 16 residues. Losses at the gene ends were 0 bases for V and 2 bases for J; bases not matched to a gene: 6. Germline loops: CDR1 SGHRS, CDR2 YFSETQ. The CDR3 spells CASSLEDRRPTDTQYF. The CDR3 bases are TGCGCCAGCAGCTTGGAGGACAGGAGACCCACAGATACGCAGTATTTT.

This chain connects TRBV14 to TRBJ1-3; D possibly corresponds to TRBD1 (5 bases). Germline V CDR1 and CDR2: SGHDN, FVKESK. There are 18 residues in the CDR3. V was clipped by 2 bases and J by 0 bases, with 17 bases between them. The CDR3: CASSQITGAPLSGNTIYF. The CDR3 DNA is TGTGCCAGCAGCCAAATCACCGGGGCCCCTCTCTCTGGAAACACCATATATTTT.

This chain links TRBV11-3 with TRBJ2-2; tentative D call: TRBD2 (6 bases). The germline gives CDR1 SGHNT, CDR2 YENEEA. Trimming removed 5 bases at V and 2 bases at J, with 9 bases between. This CDR3 is built from 14 residues. The CDR3 protein is CASSEGTNTGELFF. The CDR3, as DNA: TGTGCCAGCAGCGAAGGGACTAACACCGGGGAGCTGTTTTTT.

The V gene is TRBV7-8, the J gene TRBJ2-2, with a possible D match to TRBD2 (5 bases). The V and J ends lost 2 bases and 4 bases respectively, with 11 bases between them. Germline V gives CDR1 SGHVS, CDR2 FQNEAQ. This CDR3 is built from 15 residues. This CDR3 reads CASSLFRGATGELFF. For the CDR3, the DNA is TGTGCCAGCAGCTTATTCCGGGGTGCCACCGGGGAGCTGTTTTTT.

This rearrangement joins TRBV5-1 to TRBJ2-3, with 8 nucleotides matching TRBD2. V lost 6 bases and J lost 5; bases outside the gene matches: 8. The CDR3 extends over 14 amino acids. Germline V CDR1 and CDR2: SGHRS, YFSETQ. CDR3 sequence: CASMGGRKIDTQYF. The CDR3 DNA is TGCGCCAGCATGGGCGGGAGGAAGATAGATACGCAGTATTTT.

V gene TRBV19 combines with J gene TRBJ2-4; D unresolved. CDR1 is LNHDA, CDR2 SQIVND, per germline (reference sequence). There are 11 residues in the CDR3. Trimming took off 3 bases at V and 3 bases at J, with 0 bases between the two ends. CDR3 coding DNA: TGTGCCAGTAGTATCAAAAACATTCAGTACTTC. This translates into CASSIKNIQYF.

The gene calls are TRBV5-4 and TRBJ2-7; no firm D call. Germline CDR1 SGHNT, CDR2 YYREEE (reference sequence). CDR3 length equals 14 residues. V was shortened by 0 bases and J by 4 bases, with 11 bases between the two germline ends. The CDR3 loop reads CASSLGIGLYEQYF. In nucleotides, the CDR3 is TGTGCCAGCAGCTTGGGAATAGGGCTGTACGAGCAGTACTTC.

This chain uses TRBV15 with TRBJ2-7; D unresolved. The CDR3 totals 15 residues. CDR1 is LNHNV and CDR2 is YYDKDF in the germline V gene (reference sequence). Trimming removed 1 base from V and 3 bases from J, with 13 bases in between. The CDR3 is CATSRVRTSDYEQYF. CDR3 DNA sequence: TGTGCCACCAGCAGAGTAAGGACCTCAGACTACGAGCAGTACTTC.

The chain combines TRBV28 with TRBJ1-6; D gene ambiguous. The CDR3 consists of 11 residues. The germline gives CDR1 MDHEN, CDR2 SYDVKM. V lost 7 bases and J 9 bases, leaving 7 bases between the germline ends. CDR3 region: CASKSGSPLHF. DNA for the CDR3: TGTGCCAGCAAATCGGGTTCACCCCTCCACTTT.

Written as DNA, the CDR3 is TGTGCCAGCAGGCTGACAGGGGGCAGGGACACCGGGGAGCTGTTTTTT. It codes for CASRLTGGRDTGELFF. This rearrangement joins TRBV28 to TRBJ2-2, with 10 bases aligning to TRBD1. Unmatched junction bases numbered 7, after V lost 6 bases and J lost 3 bases. Germline values: CDR1 MDHEN, CDR2 SYDVKM. The CDR3 spans 16 residues.

The chain has TRBV7-3 and TRBJ2-6; D not resolved. Trimming took off 5 bases at V and 4 bases at J, with 9 bases between the two ends. The length of the CDR3 is 14 residues. The germline V gene encodes CDR1 SGHTA and CDR2 FQGTGA. The CDR3 DNA sequence: TGTGCCAGCAGCCCCGCCAACGGGGCCAACGTCCTGACTTTC. This sequence encodes CASSPANGANVLTF.

J is TRBJ2-7 and V is TRBV11-2; D is unclear. V was cut by 0 bases and J by 3 bases, with 12 bases left in between. CDR3 size: 15 residues. Looked up from germline, CDR1 is SGHAT and CDR2 is FQNNGV. CDR3 coding DNA: TGTGCCAGCAGCTTAGACACGCGCAGGCTCTACGAGCAGTACTTC. Protein product: CASSLDTRRLYEQYF.

This chain uses TRBV5-5 with TRBJ2-1; D is possibly TRBD2 (5 bases). V was pared by 2 bases and J by 4 bases, with 13 bases between. Germline V gene data show CDR1 as SGHKS and CDR2 as YYEKEE (reference sequence). The CDR3 runs 15 residues. CDR3 in amino acids: CASSFPSWVYNEQFF. The CDR3 DNA reads TGTGCCAGCAGCTTTCCTAGCTGGGTTTACAATGAGCAGTTCTTC.

This clone was recorded once. The rearrangement joins TRBV7-8 to TRBJ2-7, with no clear D. The CDR3 is 13 amino acids. V was clipped by 0 bases and J by 0 bases, with 3 bases between them. Germline V gene lookup returns CDR1 SGHVS and CDR2 FQNEAQ. The CDR3 DNA reads as TGTGCCAGCAGCTTAGCGTCCTCCTACGAGCAGTACTTC. Amino acids: CASSLASSYEQYF.

The CDR3 DNA follows: TGTGCCTGGAGTGGCCGGGGGACAGGGTATAGTTTGGGGCAGTTCTTC. Protein sequence: CAWSGRGTGYSLGQFF. The chain employs TRBV30 and TRBJ2-1; 9 positions match TRBD1. From germline, CDR1 is GTSNPN and CDR2 SVGIG (reference sequence). The CDR3 is 16 residues long. J gave up 12 bases and V 1 base, and 16 bases lay outside the gene matches.

This chain connects TRBV25-1 to TRBJ1-6; no reliable D call. The CDR3 sequence is 15 residues long. Germline V gene lookup returns CDR1 MGHDK and CDR2 SYGVNS. V was trimmed by 3 bases and J by 9 bases, leaving 15 bases between them. This CDR3 is CASSEPGVTRSPLHF. The DNA for the CDR3 is TGTGCCAGCAGTGAGCCCGGGGTGACCCGTTCACCCCTCCACTTT.

The V call is TRBV6-6, the J call TRBJ2-2, with D possibly being TRBD1 (6 bases). This CDR3 spans 13 amino acids. V shed 4 bases and J shed 8 bases, with 11 bases lying between them. Germline V gene sequence: CDR1 MNHNY, CDR2 SVGAGI (reference sequence). CDR3 loop: CASSFTGLGELFF. The CDR3 DNA follows: TGTGCCAGCAGTTTCACAGGGCTTGGGGAGCTGTTTTTT.

The rearrangement joins TRBV6-1 to TRBJ1-2; D remains ambiguous. The V end lost 3 bases, the J end lost 5 bases, and 7 bases lay between the germline ends. CDR1 MNHNS and CDR2 SASEGT come from the germline V gene. This CDR3 region has 12 residues. This CDR3 is CASSDRRYGYTF. CDR3 DNA sequence: TGTGCCAGCAGTGATAGGCGATATGGCTACACCTTC.

V is TRBV28 and J is TRBJ1-6; no definite D call. The CDR3 runs 12 residues. Germline-derived CDR1 and CDR2 are MDHEN and SYDVKM. The germline V and J ends were trimmed by 9 bases and 6 bases, with 9 bases remaining between them. This CDR3 is CASRRTNSPLHF. For the CDR3, the DNA is TGTGCCAGTCGGAGAACTAATTCACCCCTCCACTTT.

This chain joins TRBV15 and TRBJ2-4; a weak D match, TRBD2 (6 bases). The germline gives CDR1 LNHNV, CDR2 YYDKDF (reference sequence). Trimming stripped 5 bases from V and 3 bases from J, with 11 bases between. The CDR3 sequence is 14 residues long. The CDR3 DNA follows: TGTGCCACCAGCCGCGGGACGGACAAAAACATTCAGTACTTC. Protein sequence: CATSRGTDKNIQYF. Variable domain in full (rest from reference TRBV15 and TRBJ2-4): DAMVIQNPRYQVTQFGKPVTLSCSQTLNHNVMYWYQQKSSQAPKLLFHYYDKDFNNEADTPDNFQSRRPNTSFCFLDIRSPGLGDTAMYLCATSRGTDKNIQYFGAGTRLSVL.

The chain employs TRBV29-1 and TRBJ2-7; TRBD1 matches at 7 bases. V was pared by 6 bases and J by 6 bases, with 11 bases of the junction left unmatched. There are 13 residues in the CDR3. Germline V CDR1 and CDR2: SQVTM, ANQGSEA. The CDR3 loop reads CSVGVAYRGEQYF. The CDR3 DNA follows: TGCAGCGTGGGGGTCGCATACAGGGGCGAGCAGTACTTC.

The V and J genes are TRBV4-2 and TRBJ1-4; 8 bases map to TRBD1. The CDR3 extends over 20 amino acids. V was clipped by 2 bases and J by 1 base; unmatched bases: 15. CDR1 and CDR2 from the germline V gene are LGHNA and YNFKEQ. The CDR3 DNA sequence: TGTGCCAGCAGCCAACTTGGGCCGGGACAGGAGGAAGAAACTAATGAAAAACTGTTTTTT. It specifies CASSQLGPGQEEETNEKLFF.